Listed below are T cell receptor beta chains from one sample, sequenced in a study of blood T cells in healthy people across ages. In TCRdb, the 5' RACE reads were re-called with MiXCR into one record per CDR3 protein. This table holds around 320,000 distinct CDR3 sequences, roughly 26% found once. Sequenced sample: blood. The receptors come from a woman in her seventies in good health. Each CDR3 is given with its conserved first and last residue. A D gene is named only where the DNA matches it firmly. Size is stated for part of the rows, as once, few or many counts, or as a class when the clone is expanded.

j_call clone_size d_call v_call cdr3_nt cdr3_aa
TRBJ1-5 few TRBD1 TRBV10-3 TGTGCCATCAGCACCGGGACAGAAGATAATCAGCCCCAGCATTTT CAISTGTEDNQPQHF
TRBJ1-2 - - TRBV20-1 TGCAGTGCTCTCGACAACTATGGCTACACCTTC CSALDNYGYTF
TRBJ2-1 - TRBD1 TRBV28 TGTGCCAGCAGTCCCGGGACAGGAGTGGGGGGCAATGAGCAGTTCTTC CASSPGTGVGGNEQFF
TRBJ1-3 few - TRBV7-8 TGTGCCAGCAGCTTAGGCGAATCGAACTCTGGAAACACCATATATTTT CASSLGESNSGNTIYF
TRBJ1-1 - - TRBV7-2 TGTGCCAGCAGCCCTCAGGGACCGGCGGATCCTGAAGCTTTCTTT CASSPQGPADPEAFF
TRBJ1-5 few TRBD1 TRBV27 TGTGCCTCTCACTACAGGGGGCCCTACAGCAATCAGCCCCAGCATTTT CASHYRGPYSNQPQHF
TRBJ2-7 few - TRBV28 TGTGCCACAACGGGAAGCTCCTACGAGCAGTACTTC CATTGSSYEQYF
TRBJ1-4 - - TRBV18 TGTGCCAGCTCAAAACAGGGTTCGGATGAAAAACTGTTTTTT CASSKQGSDEKLFF
TRBJ2-5 - - TRBV20-1 TGCAGTGCTGTGCAAGCTGCTGGGGCTGAGACCCAGTACTTC CSAVQAAGAETQYF
TRBJ2-5 few TRBD1 TRBV6-5 TGTGCCACCGCCCGAAAACAGGGGGGCAAAGAGACCCAGTACTTC CATARKQGGKETQYF
TRBJ2-7 - TRBD2 TRBV18 TGTGCCAGCTCAGTGACTAGCGGGAGGAGCTATGAGCAGTACTTC CASSVTSGRSYEQYF
TRBJ2-2 - TRBD2 TRBV4-3 TGCGCCAGCAGCCCGGGACTAGCAACCGGGGAGCTGTTTTTT CASSPGLATGELFF
TRBJ2-3 - - TRBV5-5 TGTGCCAGCAGCTTGGTTCTAGATACGCAGTATTTT CASSLVLDTQYF
TRBJ2-5 few TRBD1 TRBV29-1 TGCAGCGCCGACAGGGGCGTAGAGACCCAGTACTTC CSADRGVETQYF